This is a list of T cell receptor beta chains from one sample in a study of CD8+CD57+ T cells in acquired aplastic anemia. TCRdb reanalysed the reads using MiXCR and keeps one entry per CDR3 protein. The sample includes under 350,000 distinct CDR3 sequences, 50% to 65% of them seen just once. Material for sequencing was sorted CD4+, CD8+, or CD8+CD57+ T cells (not recorded which) from PBMCs. Every receptor here comes from a human donor with aplastic anemia. The CDR3 runs from the conserved cysteine through the conserved F or W. Each record gives: J gene, V gene, D gene, CDR3 length, clone size, CDR3 protein, CDR3 DNA. The D gene is left open where the match is weak. A clone size is listed for some rows: how often the clone was seen (once, few, many), or a class if it is expanded.

j_gene: TRBJ2-7; v_gene: TRBV4-2; d_gene: .; len: 15; abundance: .; CDR3aa: CASSQTGTVEYEQYF; CDR3nt: TGTGCCAGCAGCCAAACCGGGACGGTCGAGTACGAGCAGTACTTC
j_gene: TRBJ2-1; v_gene: TRBV24-1; d_gene: .; len: 13; abundance: .; CDR3aa: CATSDLRGESQFF; CDR3nt: TGTGCCACCAGTGATTTAAGGGGGGAATCGCAGTTCTTC
j_gene: TRBJ2-5; v_gene: TRBV20-1; d_gene: TRBD2; len: 13; abundance: .; CDR3aa: CSASFTGGGTQYF; CDR3nt: TGCAGTGCTAGTTTTACGGGAGGGGGGACCCAGTACTTC
j_gene: TRBJ1-1; v_gene: TRBV2; d_gene: TRBD1; len: 15; abundance: .; CDR3aa: CAWSVQGTANTEAFF; CDR3nt: TGTGCCTGGAGTGTACAAGGGACAGCGAACACTGAAGCTTTCTTT
j_gene: TRBJ1-6; v_gene: TRBV25-1; d_gene: TRBD1; len: 16; abundance: .; CDR3aa: CASSESRDRGNSPLHF; CDR3nt: TGTGCCAGCAGTGAATCCCGGGACAGGGGTAATTCACCCCTCCACTTT
j_gene: TRBJ2-1; v_gene: TRBV20-1; d_gene: TRBD2; len: 16; abundance: once; CDR3aa: CSARLGREADGYEQFF; CDR3nt: TGCAGTGCTAGGTTAGGCCGGGAGGCCGACGGTTATGAGCAGTTCTTC
j_gene: TRBJ2-5; v_gene: TRBV9; d_gene: TRBD1; len: 14; abundance: .; CDR3aa: CASSVEDRQGTQYF; CDR3nt: TGTGCCAGCAGCGTAGAGGATCGACAGGGGACCCAGTACTTC
j_gene: TRBJ2-7; v_gene: TRBV6-5; d_gene: TRBD2; len: 16; abundance: .; CDR3aa: CAGGGGSWSEAGEQYF; CDR3nt: TGTGCCGGCGGGGGGGGCTCTTGGAGTGAAGCGGGCGAGCAGTACTTC
j_gene: TRBJ2-3; v_gene: TRBV24-1; d_gene: .; len: 14; abundance: once; CDR3aa: CATSDFRYTDTQYF; CDR3nt: TGTGCCACCAGTGATTTTCGTTACACAGATACGCAGTATTTT
j_gene: TRBJ1-6; v_gene: TRBV19; d_gene: .; len: 16; abundance: .; CDR3aa: CASSQGQNLQNSPLHF; CDR3nt: TGTGCCAGTAGCCAAGGACAGAATCTTCAAAATTCACCCCTCCACTTT
j_gene: TRBJ2-1; v_gene: TRBV10-2; d_gene: .; len: 10; abundance: many; CDR3aa: CASGVGHEFF; CDR3nt: TGCGCCAGCGGAGTTGGACATGAGTTCTTC
j_gene: TRBJ2-2; v_gene: TRBV6-2/TRBV6-3; d_gene: .; len: 14; abundance: .; CDR3aa: CASSYSTEVEELFF; CDR3nt: TGTGCCAGCAGTTACTCGACTGAGGTGGAGGAGCTGTTTTTT
j_gene: TRBJ1-4; v_gene: TRBV6-6; d_gene: TRBD1; len: 16; abundance: .; CDR3aa: CASSGPQGAANEKLFF; CDR3nt: TGTGCCAGCAGTGGCCCTCAGGGGGCTGCTAATGAAAAACTGTTTTTT
j_gene: TRBJ2-7; v_gene: TRBV7-9; d_gene: .; len: 15; abundance: .; CDR3aa: CASGGAPPCSYEQYF; CDR3nt: TGTGCCAGCGGGGGTGCACCTCCGTGCTCCTACGAGCAGTACTTC
j_gene: TRBJ1-1; v_gene: TRBV24-1; d_gene: TRBD1; len: 15; abundance: .; CDR3aa: CATSDGQGMNTEAFF; CDR3nt: TGTGCCACCAGTGACGGACAGGGGATGAACACTGAAGCTTTCTTT
j_gene: TRBJ2-1; v_gene: TRBV4-1; d_gene: TRBD2; len: 18; abundance: once; CDR3aa: CASSQDLAGGFSYNEQFF; CDR3nt: TGCGCCAGCAGCCAAGATCTAGCGGGGGGGTTCTCCTACAATGAGCAGTTCTTC
j_gene: TRBJ1-2; v_gene: TRBV12-3/TRBV12-4; d_gene: TRBD1; len: 14; abundance: .; CDR3aa: CASGTAKIPDGYTF; CDR3nt: TGTGCCAGCGGGACAGCGAAGATTCCTGATGGCTACACCTTC
j_gene: TRBJ2-1; v_gene: TRBV7-9; d_gene: .; len: 15; abundance: .; CDR3aa: CASSLVASAPNEQFF; CDR3nt: TGTGCCAGCAGCTTGGTGGCTAGCGCGCCCAATGAGCAGTTCTTC
j_gene: TRBJ2-5; v_gene: TRBV5-1; d_gene: TRBD1; len: 15; abundance: .; CDR3aa: CASSNGQGGAETQYF; CDR3nt: TGCGCCAGCAGCAACGGACAGGGAGGCGCAGAGACCCAGTACTTC
j_gene: TRBJ1-1; v_gene: TRBV5-6; d_gene: .; len: 15; abundance: .; CDR3aa: CASSLLGFMNTEAFF; CDR3nt: TGTGCCAGCAGCTTGCTTGGGTTCATGAACACTGAAGCTTTCTTT
j_gene: TRBJ2-5; v_gene: TRBV2; d_gene: .; len: 13; abundance: few; CDR3aa: CASCRVVGETQYF; CDR3nt: TGTGCCAGCTGCAGGGTGGTCGGGGAGACCCAGTACTTC